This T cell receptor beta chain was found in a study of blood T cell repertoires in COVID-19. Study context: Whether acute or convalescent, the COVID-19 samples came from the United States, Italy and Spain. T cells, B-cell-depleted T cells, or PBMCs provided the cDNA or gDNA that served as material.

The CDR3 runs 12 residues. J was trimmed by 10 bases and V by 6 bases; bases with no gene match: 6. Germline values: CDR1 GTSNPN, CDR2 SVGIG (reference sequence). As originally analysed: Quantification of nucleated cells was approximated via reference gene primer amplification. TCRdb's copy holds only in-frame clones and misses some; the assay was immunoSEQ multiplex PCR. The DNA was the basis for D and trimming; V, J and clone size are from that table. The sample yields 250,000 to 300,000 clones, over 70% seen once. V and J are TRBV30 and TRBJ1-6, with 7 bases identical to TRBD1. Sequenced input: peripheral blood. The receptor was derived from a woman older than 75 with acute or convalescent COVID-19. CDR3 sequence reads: CACIQGNSPLHF. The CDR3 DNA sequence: TGTGCCTGCATACAGGGGAACTCACCCCTCCACTTT.